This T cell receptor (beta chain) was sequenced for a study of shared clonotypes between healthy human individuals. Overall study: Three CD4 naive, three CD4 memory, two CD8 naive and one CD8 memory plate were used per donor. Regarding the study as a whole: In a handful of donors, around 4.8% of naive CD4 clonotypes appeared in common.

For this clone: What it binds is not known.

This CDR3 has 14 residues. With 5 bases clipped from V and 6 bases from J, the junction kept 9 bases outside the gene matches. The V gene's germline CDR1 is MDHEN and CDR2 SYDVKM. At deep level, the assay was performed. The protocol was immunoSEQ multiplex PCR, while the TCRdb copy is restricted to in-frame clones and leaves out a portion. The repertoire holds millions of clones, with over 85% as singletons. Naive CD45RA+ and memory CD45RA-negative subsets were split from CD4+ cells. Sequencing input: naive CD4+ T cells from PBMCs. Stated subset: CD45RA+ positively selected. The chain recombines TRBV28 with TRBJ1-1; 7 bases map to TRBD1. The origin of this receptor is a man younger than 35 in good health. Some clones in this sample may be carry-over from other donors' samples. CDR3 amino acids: CASSIPGGMAEAFF. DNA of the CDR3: TGTGCCAGCAGTATCCCAGGGGGAATGGCTGAAGCTTTCTTT.